This TCR beta chain comes out of a study of T-cell reconstitution after alpha-beta-depleted transplantation in children. The CDR3 extends over 13 amino acids. Trimming stripped 1 base from V and 1 base from J, with 5 bases between. Germline CDR1 reads SGHRS; CDR2 reads YFSETQ. Whole-study findings and limits: Several hundred expanded graft clones reportedly gave rise to the alpha-beta T cells present about two months after transplant. After transplant, high TCRbeta diversity at day 60 in some patients arose from surviving recipient T cells and thymic progenitors. Hyperexpanded clones declined; after one year, newly produced T cells mostly supplied diversity.

As it was prepared, the TCRbeta library received unique molecular identifiers. In TCRdb, the PCR reads were re-called with MiXCR into one record per CDR3 protein. The table includes some 830,000 distinct CDR3 sequences, under 20% detected once. This clonotype was counted ten times or more. What it binds is not known. This clonotype was sampled from a male patient younger than 18 who had a stem cell transplant for acute lymphoblastic leukemia, so the T cells may come from the graft donor. This sample comprised PBMCs, mostly from graft donor cells, obtained 360 days after TCRalphabeta/CD19-depleted stem cell transplant. This chain uses TRBV5-1 with TRBJ1-1; D is uncertain. The CDR3 DNA sequence: TGCGCCAGCAGCTTGCGACCGAACACTGAAGCTTTCTTT. Its protein is CASSLRPNTEAFF.